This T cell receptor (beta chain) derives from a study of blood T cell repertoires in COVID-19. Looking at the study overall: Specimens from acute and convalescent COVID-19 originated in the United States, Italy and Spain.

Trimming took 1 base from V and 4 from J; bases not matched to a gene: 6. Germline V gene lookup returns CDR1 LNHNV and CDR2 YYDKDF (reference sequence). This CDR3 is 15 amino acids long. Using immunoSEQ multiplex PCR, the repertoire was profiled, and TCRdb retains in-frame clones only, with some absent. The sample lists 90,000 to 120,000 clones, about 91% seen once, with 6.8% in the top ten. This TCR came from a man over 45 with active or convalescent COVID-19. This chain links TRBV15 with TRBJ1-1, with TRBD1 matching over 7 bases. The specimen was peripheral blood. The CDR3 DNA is TGTGCCACCAGCAGAGGAACAGGGGTCGTCACTGAAGCTTTCTTT. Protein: CATSRGTGVVTEAFF.